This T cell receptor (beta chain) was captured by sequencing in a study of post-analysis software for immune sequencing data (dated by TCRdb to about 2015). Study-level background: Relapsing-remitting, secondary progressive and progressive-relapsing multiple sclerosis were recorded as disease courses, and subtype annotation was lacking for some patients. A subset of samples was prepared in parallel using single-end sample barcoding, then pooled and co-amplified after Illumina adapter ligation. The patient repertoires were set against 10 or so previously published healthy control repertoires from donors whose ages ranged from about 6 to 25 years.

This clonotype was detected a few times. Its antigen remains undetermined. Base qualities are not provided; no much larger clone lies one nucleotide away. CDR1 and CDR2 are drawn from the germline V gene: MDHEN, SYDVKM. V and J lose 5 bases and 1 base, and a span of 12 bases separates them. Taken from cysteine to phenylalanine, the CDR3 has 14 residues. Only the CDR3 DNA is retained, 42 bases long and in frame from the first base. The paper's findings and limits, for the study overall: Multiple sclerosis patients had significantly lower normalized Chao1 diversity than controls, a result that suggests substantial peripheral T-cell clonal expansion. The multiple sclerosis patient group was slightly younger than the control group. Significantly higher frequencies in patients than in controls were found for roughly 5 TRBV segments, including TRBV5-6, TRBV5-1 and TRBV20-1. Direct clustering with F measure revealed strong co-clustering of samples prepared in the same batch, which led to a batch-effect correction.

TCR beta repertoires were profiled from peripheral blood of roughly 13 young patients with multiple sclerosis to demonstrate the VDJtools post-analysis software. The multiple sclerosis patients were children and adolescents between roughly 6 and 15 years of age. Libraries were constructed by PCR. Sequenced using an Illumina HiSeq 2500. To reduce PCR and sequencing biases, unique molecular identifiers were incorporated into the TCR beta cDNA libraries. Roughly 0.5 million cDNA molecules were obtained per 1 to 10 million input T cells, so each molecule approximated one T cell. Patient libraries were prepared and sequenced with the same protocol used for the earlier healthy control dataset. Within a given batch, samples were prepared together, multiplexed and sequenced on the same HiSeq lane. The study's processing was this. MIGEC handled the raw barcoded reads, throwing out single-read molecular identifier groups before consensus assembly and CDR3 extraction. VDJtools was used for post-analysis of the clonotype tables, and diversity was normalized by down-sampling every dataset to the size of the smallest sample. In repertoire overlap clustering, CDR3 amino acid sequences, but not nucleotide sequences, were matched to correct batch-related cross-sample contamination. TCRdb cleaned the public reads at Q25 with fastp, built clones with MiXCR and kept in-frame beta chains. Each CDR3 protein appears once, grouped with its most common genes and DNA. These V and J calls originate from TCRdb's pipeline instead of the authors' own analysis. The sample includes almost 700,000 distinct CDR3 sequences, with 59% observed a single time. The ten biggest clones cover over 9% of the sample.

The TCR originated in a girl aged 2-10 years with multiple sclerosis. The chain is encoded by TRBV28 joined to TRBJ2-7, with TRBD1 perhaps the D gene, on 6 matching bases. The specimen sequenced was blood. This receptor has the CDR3 CASSPGHSSYEQYF. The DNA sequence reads TGTGCCAGCAGTCCGGGACACTCGTCCTACGAGCAGTACTTC.